This T cell receptor (beta chain) was captured in a study of blood T cell repertoires in COVID-19. This CDR3 is built from 15 residues. Germline lookup yields CDR1 LNHDA and CDR2 SQIVND (reference sequence). V was pared by 1 base and J by 4 bases, with 12 bases between. How the authors handled the data: Researchers report that nucleated cell counts were estimated from reference gene primer amplification. Measured with immunoSEQ multiplex PCR; TCRdb has only the in-frame clones, and not every one. V and J calls and clone size are as listed in that table; D and trimming were resolved from the DNA. The sample records about 440,000 clones, about nine tenths being singletons.

The sequenced material came from peripheral blood. The sequence derives from a woman aged 45-65 years with COVID-19, enrolled during active disease. V is TRBV19 and J is TRBJ2-3; D gene ambiguous. CDR3 DNA: TGTGCCAGTAGTATAGGTCAGGCGAAATCAGATACGCAGTATTTT. Its translation is CASSIGQAKSDTQYF.